What follows is one T cell receptor beta chain and its context. This sample is part of a study of T cell changes during pregnancy in multiple sclerosis. CDR3 length: 17 residues. V was shortened by 10 bases and J by 1 base, with 25 bases between the two germline ends. CDR1 is ENHRY, CDR2 SYGVKD, per germline. Sequencing was performed with immunoSEQ multiplex PCR; in TCRdb, only in-frame clones are kept and a portion is missing. The sample lists around 60,000 clones; 92% were seen once. Here the sequenced sample was peripheral blood, taken in the second trimester of pregnancy. V gene TRBV10-3 combines with J gene TRBJ2-5; D is possibly TRBD1 (6 bases). The clonotype was recovered from a female donor in good health, enrolled as a control in a pregnancy study. The CDR3 sequence: CATSRPQGGRGQETQYF. CDR3 coding DNA: TGTGCCACATCGAGGCCCCAAGGTGGCAGGGGCCAAGAGACCCAGTACTTC.